This TCR beta chain stems from a study of cytomegalovirus exposure and HLA in healthy donors. It was with 60 Vbeta and 13 Jbeta primers that the PCR ran. Using immunoSEQ multiplex PCR, the repertoire was profiled, and TCRdb retains in-frame clones only, with some absent. The sample consists of about 99,000 clones, 75% to 80% of them appearing once. The V end lost 4 bases, the J end lost 6 bases, and 16 bases lay between the germline ends. Germline CDR1 and CDR2: SGHVS and FQNEAQ. The CDR3 is 15 amino acids. Sequencing was carried out using PBMCs. The TCR comes from a man aged 60 to 69 in good health and CMV-seropositive. This rearrangement joins TRBV7-8 to TRBJ1-5, with D tentatively TRBD1 (6 bases). The CDR3 bases are TGTGCCAGCAGCTCGGGAGGGGGGGCCAGTCAGCCCCAGCATTTT. Protein: CASSSGGGASQPQHF. Together with reference TRBV7-8 and TRBJ1-5, the CDR3 gives the full variable domain: GAGVSQSPRYKVAKRGQDVALRCDPISGHVSLFWYQQALGQGPEFLTYFQNEAQLDKSGLPSDRFFAERPEGSVSTLKIQRTQQEDSAVYLCASSSGGGASQPQHFGDGTRLSIL.